The clone carrying this TCR beta chain was recorded at least ten times. Time point here: before trial treatment. Advanced solid tumors lacking tumor-infiltrating lymphocytes characterized eligible patients. The data stem from a study of low-dose radiotherapy and immunotherapy resistance in tumors. Study-level information: It was 1 Gy per fraction every two weeks that Cohort 2 received, adding up to 13 Gy over 26 weeks. It was every two weeks, one day before radiation and immunotherapy, that intravenous cyclophosphamide 200 mg/m2 was given.

Alpha- and beta-chain coverage of first-strand cDNA came from TRAV- and TRBV-specific primers. TCRs underwent about 22 PCR cycles of amplification with a constant-region primer and V-primer adapter. TCRdb re-analysed the reads in MiXCR, keeping a single row per CDR3 protein. This sample yields over 65,000 distinct CDR3 sequences, of which 15% to 20% are seen a single time; 2.5% to 3.5% belongs to the top ten. V was clipped by 0 bases and J by 5 bases; unmatched bases: 7. The CDR3 contains 16 residues. The germline V gene encodes CDR1 SGHKS and CDR2 YYEKEE (reference sequence). Sequencing was performed on PBMCs, taken before treatment. This chain joins TRBV5-5 and TRBJ2-5, with TRBD1 identical over 10 bases. The clonotype comes from a male donor with prostate cancer. The CDR3 is CASSLVTGGASETQYF. CDR3 DNA: TGTGCCAGCAGCTTGGTGACAGGGGGCGCTTCGGAGACCCAGTACTTC. Full variable domain (remainder filled in from reference TRBV5-5 and TRBJ2-5): DAGVTQSPTHLIKTRGQQVTLRCSPISGHKSVSWYQQVLGQGPQFIFQYYEKEERGRGNFPDRFSARQFPNYSSELNVNALLLGDSALYLCASSLVTGGASETQYFGPGTRLLVL.